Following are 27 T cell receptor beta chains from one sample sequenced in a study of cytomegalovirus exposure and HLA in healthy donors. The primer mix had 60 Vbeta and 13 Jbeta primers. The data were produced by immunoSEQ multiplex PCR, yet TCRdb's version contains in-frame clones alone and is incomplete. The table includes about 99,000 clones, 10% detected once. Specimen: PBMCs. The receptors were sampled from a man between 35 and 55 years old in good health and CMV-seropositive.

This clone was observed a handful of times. Here the CDR3 reads CATNLNTGFLGTSTDTQYF. The CDR3 DNA follows: TGTGCCACCAATCTAAACACAGGCTTCCTTGGTACTAGCACAGATACGCAGTATTTT. The V call is TRBV15, the J call TRBJ2-3, with D tentatively TRBD1 (5 bases). Germline CDR1 reads LNHNV; CDR2 reads YYDKDF (reference sequence). V was pared by 7 bases and J by 0 bases, with 26 bases between. The CDR3 sequence is 19 residues long.

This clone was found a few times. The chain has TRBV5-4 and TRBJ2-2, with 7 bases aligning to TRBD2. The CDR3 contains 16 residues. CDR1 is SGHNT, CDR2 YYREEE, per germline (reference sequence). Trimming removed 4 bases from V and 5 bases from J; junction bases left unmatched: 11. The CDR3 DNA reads TGTGCCAGCAGCGGTGGACTAGGAGGGGTAACCGGGGAGCTGTTTTTT. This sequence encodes CASSGGLGGVTGELFF. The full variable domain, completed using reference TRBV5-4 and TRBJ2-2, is ETGVTQSPTHLIKTRGQQVTLRCSSQSGHNTVSWYQQALGQGPQFIFQYYREEENGRGNFPPRFSGLQFPNYSSELNVNALELDDSALYLCASSGGLGGVTGELFFGEGSRLTVL.

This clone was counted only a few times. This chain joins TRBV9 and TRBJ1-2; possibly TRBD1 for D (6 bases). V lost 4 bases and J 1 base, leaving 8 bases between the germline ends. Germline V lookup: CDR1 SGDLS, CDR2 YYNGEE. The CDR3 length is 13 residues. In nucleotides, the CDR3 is TGTGCCAGCAGCCGGGACAATAACTATGGCTACACCTTC. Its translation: CASSRDNNYGYTF.

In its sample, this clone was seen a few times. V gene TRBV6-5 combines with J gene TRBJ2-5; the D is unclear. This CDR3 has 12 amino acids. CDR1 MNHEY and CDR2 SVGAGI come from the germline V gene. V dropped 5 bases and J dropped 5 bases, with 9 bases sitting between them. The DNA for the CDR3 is TGTGCCAGCAGTAACGCCCGGGAGACCCAGTACTTC. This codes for CASSNARETQYF.

CDR3 loop: CASSAPLREYPDTQYF. The DNA for the CDR3 is TGTGCCAGCAGTGCCCCCTTACGGGAGTACCCAGATACGCAGTATTTT. The rearrangement links TRBV25-1 to TRBJ2-3, with D possibly TRBD2 on 6 matching bases. This CDR3 region has 16 residues. Germline values: CDR1 MGHDK, CDR2 SYGVNS. V was trimmed by 4 bases and J by 4 bases, leaving 18 bases between them.

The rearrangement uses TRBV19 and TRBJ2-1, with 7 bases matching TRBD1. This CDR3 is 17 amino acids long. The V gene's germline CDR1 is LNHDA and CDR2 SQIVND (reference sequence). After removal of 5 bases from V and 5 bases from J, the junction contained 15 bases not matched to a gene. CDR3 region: CASSPEQGSPVDNEQFF. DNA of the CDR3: TGTGCCAGTAGTCCTGAACAGGGGTCCCCGGTGGACAATGAGCAGTTCTTC.

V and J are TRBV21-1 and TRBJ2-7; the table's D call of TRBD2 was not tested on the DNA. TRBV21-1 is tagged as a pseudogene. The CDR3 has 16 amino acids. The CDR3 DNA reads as TGTGCCAGCAGCAAACCCGTAGCGGGAGCCTCCTACGAGCAGTACTTC. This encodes CASSKPVAGASYEQYF.

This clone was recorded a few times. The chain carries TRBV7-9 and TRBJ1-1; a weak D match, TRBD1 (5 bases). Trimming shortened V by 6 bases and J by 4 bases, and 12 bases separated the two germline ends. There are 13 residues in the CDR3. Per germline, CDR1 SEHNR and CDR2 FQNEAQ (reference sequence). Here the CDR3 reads CASRRGAGTEAFF. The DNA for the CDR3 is TGTGCCAGCAGGCGCGGGGCCGGCACTGAAGCTTTCTTT.

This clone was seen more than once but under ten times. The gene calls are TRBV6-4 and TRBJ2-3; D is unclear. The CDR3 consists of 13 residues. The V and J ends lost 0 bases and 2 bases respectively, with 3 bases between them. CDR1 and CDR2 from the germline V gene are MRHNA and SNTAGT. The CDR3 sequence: CASSDSNTDTQYF. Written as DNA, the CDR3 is TGTGCCAGCAGTGACTCTAACACAGATACGCAGTATTTT.

The CDR3 sequence is CASSPRAGANTGELFF. The CDR3 DNA reads as TGTGCCAGCTCACCACGGGCGGGGGCGAACACCGGGGAGCTGTTTTTT. This rearrangement joins TRBV18 to TRBJ2-2; 7 positions agree with TRBD2. CDR1 and CDR2 from the germline V gene are KGHSH and LQKENI. V was pared by 1 base and J by 0 bases, with 2 bases of the junction left unmatched. The CDR3 covers 16 residues.

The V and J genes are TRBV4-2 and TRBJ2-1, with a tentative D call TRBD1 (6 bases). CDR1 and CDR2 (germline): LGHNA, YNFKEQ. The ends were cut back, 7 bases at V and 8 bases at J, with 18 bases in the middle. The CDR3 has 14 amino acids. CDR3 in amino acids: CASTPSHRVDEQFF. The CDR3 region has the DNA TGTGCCAGCACCCCAAGTCACAGGGTGGATGAGCAGTTCTTC.

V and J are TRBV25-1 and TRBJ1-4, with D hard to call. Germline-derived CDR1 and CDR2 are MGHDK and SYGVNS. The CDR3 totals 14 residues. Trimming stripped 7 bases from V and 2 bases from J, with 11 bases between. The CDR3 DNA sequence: TGTGCCAGCATTGGCCGAGGGACTAATGAAAAACTGTTTTTT. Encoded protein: CASIGRGTNEKLFF.

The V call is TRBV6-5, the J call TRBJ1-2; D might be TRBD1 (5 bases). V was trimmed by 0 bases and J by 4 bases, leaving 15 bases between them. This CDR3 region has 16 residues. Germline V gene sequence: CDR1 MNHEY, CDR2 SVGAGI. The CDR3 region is CASSYSPQAAAYGYTF. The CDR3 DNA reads TGTGCCAGCAGTTACTCGCCACAGGCAGCCGCCTATGGCTACACCTTC.

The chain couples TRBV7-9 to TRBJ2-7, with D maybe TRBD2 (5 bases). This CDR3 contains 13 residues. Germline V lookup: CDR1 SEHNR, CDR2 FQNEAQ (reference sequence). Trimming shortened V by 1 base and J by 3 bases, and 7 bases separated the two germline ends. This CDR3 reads CASSLGTYYEQYF. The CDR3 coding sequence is TGTGCCAGCAGCTTAGGGACTTACTACGAGCAGTACTTC.

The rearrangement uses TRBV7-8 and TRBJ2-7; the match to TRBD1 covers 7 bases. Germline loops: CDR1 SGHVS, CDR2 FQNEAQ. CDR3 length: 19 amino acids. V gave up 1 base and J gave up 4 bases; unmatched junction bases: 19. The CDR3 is CASSLEKAYPGQRVYEQYF. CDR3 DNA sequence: TGTGCCAGCAGCTTAGAAAAGGCCTACCCGGGACAGAGAGTATACGAGCAGTACTTC.

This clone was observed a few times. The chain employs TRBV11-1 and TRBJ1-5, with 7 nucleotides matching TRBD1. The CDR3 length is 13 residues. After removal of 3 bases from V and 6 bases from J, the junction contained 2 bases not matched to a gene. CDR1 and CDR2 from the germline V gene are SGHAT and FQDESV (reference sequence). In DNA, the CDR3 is TGTGCCAGCAGCTTCAGACAGGGTCAGCCCCAGCATTTT. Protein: CASSFRQGQPQHF.

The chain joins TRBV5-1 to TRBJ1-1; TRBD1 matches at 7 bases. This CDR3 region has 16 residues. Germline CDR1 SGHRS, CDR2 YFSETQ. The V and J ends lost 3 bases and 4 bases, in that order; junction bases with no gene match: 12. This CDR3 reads CASSSQHRGIGTEAFF. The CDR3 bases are TGCGCCAGCAGCTCCCAGCACAGGGGTATCGGCACTGAAGCTTTCTTT.

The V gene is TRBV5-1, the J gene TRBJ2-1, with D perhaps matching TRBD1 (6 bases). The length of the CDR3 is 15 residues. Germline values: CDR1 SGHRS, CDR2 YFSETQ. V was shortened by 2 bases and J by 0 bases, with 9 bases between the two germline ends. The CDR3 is CASSLGQSSYNEQFF. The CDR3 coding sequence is TGCGCCAGCAGCTTAGGACAGAGCTCCTACAATGAGCAGTTCTTC.

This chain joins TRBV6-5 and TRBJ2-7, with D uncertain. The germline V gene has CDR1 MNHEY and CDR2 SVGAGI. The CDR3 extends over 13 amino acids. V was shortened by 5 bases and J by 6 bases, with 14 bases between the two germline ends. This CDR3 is CASSGQKEIEQYF. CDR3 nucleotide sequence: TGTGCCAGCAGTGGCCAGAAGGAGATCGAGCAGTACTTC.

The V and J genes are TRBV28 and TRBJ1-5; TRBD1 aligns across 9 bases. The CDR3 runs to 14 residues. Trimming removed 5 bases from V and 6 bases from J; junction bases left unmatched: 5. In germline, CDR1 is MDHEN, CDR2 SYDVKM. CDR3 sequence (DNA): TGTGCCAGCAGTCTAGGACAGGGGAGTCAGCCCCAGCATTTT. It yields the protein CASSLGQGSQPQHF.

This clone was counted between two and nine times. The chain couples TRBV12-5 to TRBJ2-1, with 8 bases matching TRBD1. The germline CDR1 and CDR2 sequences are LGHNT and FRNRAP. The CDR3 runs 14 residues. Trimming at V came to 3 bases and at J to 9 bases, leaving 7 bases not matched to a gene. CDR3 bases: TGTGCTAGTGGTTTAACAGGGGGTCTCGGTGAGCAGTTCTTC. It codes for CASGLTGGLGEQFF.

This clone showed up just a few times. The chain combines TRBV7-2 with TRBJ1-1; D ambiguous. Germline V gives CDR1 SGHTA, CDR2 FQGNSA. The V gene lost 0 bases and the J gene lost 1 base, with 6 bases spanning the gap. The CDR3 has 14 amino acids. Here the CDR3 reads CASSLAGRNTEAFF. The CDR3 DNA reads TGTGCCAGCAGCTTAGCTGGCAGGAACACTGAAGCTTTCTTT.

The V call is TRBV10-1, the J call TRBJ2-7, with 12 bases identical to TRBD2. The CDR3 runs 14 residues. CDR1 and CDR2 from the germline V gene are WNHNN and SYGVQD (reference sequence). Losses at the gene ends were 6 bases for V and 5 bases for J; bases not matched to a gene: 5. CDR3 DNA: TGCGCCAGCAGCGCTAGCGGGGGGGCCCACGAGCAGTACTTC. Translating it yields CASSASGGAHEQYF.

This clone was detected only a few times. The CDR3 DNA reads as TGTGCCAGCAGCTTAATCTCTTGGGGGCGGAGCTACTACGAGCAGTACTTC. Protein product: CASSLISWGRSYYEQYF. The V and J genes are TRBV7-2 and TRBJ2-7; D perhaps matches TRBD1 (6 bases). The germline gives CDR1 SGHTA, CDR2 FQGNSA. This CDR3 has 17 residues. Trimming removed 2 bases from V and 3 bases from J, with 20 bases in between.

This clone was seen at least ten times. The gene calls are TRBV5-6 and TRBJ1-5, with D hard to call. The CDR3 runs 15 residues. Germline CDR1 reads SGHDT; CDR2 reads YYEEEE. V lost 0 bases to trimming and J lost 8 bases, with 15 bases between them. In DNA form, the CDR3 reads TGTGCCAGCAGCTTGGGCTCGACTGACGGGAAGCCCCAGCATTTT. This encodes CASSLGSTDGKPQHF.

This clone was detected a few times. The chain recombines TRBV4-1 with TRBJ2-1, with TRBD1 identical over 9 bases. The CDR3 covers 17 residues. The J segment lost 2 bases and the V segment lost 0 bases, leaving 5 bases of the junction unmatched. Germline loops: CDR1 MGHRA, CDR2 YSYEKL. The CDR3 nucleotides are TGCGCCAGCAGCCAAGATCGGACAGGGGCTACCTACAATGAGCAGTTCTTC. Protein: CASSQDRTGATYNEQFF.

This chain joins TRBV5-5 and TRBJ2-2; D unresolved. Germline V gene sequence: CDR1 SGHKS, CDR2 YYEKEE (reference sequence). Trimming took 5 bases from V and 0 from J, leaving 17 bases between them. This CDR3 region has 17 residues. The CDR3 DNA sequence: TGTGCCAGCAGGCCCTACGAATCGGCGGCGAACACCGGGGAGCTGTTTTTT. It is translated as CASRPYESAANTGELFF.